This T cell receptor (beta chain) was captured by sequencing in a study of T cell changes during pregnancy in multiple sclerosis. V was pared by 5 bases and J by 2 bases, with 9 bases of the junction left unmatched. This CDR3 is 15 amino acids long. The germline gives CDR1 MNHEY, CDR2 SVGAGI. The protocol was immunoSEQ multiplex PCR, while the TCRdb copy is restricted to in-frame clones and leaves out a portion. The sample lists approximately 100,000 clones, more than 85% occurring once. The sequencing here drew on peripheral blood, taken in the second trimester of pregnancy. The rearrangement links TRBV6-5 to TRBJ2-7; 7 nucleotides align to TRBD2. This clonotype was sampled from a female donor with multiple sclerosis, enrolled in a pregnancy study. As DNA, the CDR3 is TGTGCCAGCAGTCCTGAGCGGGGCGGCCCCTACGAGCAGTACTTC. Its protein product is CASSPERGGPYEQYF.